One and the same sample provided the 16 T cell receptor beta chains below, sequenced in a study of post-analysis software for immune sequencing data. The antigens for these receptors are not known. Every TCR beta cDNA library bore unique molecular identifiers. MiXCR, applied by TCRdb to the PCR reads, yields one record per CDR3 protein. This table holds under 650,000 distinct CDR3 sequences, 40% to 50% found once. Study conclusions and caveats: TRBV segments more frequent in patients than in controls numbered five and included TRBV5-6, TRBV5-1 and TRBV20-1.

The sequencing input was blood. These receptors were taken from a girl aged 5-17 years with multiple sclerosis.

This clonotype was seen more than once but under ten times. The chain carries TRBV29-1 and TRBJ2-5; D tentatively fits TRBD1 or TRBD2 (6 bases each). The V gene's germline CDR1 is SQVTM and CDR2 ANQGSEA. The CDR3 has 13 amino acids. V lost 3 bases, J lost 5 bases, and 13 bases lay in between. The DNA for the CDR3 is TGCAGCGTTGATAGGGGGGCCGGGGAGACCCAGTACTTC. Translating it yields CSVDRGAGETQYF.

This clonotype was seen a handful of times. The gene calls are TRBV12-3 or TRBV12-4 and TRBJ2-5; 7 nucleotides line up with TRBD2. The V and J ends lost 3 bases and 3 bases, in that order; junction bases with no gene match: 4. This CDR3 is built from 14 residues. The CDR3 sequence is CASSFVLAKETQYF. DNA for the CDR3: TGTGCCAGCAGTTTTGTACTAGCGAAAGAGACCCAGTACTTC.

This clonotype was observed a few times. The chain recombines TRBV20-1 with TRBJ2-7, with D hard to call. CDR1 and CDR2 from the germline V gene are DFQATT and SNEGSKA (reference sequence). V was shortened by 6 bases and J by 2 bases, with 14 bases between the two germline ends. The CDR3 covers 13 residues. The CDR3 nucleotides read TGCAGTGCCCCAGGTCCTACAGCCTACGAGCAGTACTTC. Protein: CSAPGPTAYEQYF.

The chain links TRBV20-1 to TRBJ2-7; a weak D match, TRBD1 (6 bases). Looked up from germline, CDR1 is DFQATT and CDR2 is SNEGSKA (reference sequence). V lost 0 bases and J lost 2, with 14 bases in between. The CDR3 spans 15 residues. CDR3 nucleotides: TGCAGTGCTAGAGATATGAGACAGGAGACCTACGAGCAGTACTTC. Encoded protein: CSARDMRQETYEQYF.

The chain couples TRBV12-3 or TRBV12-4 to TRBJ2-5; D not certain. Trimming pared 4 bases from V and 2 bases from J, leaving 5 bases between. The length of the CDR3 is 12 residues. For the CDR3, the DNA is TGTGCCAGCAGTTGGGTACAAGAGACCCAGTACTTC. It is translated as CASSWVQETQYF.

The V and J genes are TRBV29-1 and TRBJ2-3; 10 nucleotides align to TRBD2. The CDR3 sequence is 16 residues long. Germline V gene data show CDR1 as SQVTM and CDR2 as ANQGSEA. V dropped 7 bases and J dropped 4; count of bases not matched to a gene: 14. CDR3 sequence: CSARKLAGSSADTQYF. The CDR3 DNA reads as TGCAGCGCCAGGAAACTAGCGGGGTCTAGCGCAGATACGCAGTATTTT.

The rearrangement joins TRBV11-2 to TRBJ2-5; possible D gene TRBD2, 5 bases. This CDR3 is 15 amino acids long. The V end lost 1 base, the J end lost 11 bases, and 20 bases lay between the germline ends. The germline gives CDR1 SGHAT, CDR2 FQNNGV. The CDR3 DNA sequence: TGTGCCAGCAGCTTAGCCCCCACCAGGATCGGGGAGCAGTACTTC. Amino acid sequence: CASSLAPTRIGEQYF. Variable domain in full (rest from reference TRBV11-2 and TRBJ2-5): EAGVAQSPRYKIIEKRQSVAFWCNPISGHATLYWYQQILGQGPKLLIQFQNNGVVDDSQLPKDRFSAERLKGVDSTLKIQPAKLEDSAVYLCASSLAPTRIGEQYFGPGTRLLVL.

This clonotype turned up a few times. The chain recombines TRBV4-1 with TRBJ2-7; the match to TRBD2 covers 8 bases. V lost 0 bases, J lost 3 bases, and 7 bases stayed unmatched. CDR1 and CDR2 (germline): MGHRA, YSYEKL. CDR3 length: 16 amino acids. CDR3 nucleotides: TGCGCCAGCAGCCAAGAAGCGGGAGTGATTTACTACGAGCAGTACTTC. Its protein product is CASSQEAGVIYYEQYF.

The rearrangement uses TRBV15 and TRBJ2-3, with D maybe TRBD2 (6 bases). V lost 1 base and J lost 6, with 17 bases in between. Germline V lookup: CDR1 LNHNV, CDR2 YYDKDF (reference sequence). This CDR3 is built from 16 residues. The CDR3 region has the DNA TGTGCCACCAGCAGAGCTGGGCGGGGACTGATGGATACGCAGTATTTT. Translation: CATSRAGRGLMDTQYF.

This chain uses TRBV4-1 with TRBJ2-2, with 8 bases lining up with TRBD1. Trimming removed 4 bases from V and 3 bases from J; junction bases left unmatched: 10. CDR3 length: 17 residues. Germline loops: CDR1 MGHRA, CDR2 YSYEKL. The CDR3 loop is CASSPNRAGGDTGELFF. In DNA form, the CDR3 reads TGCGCCAGCAGCCCAAACCGGGCAGGGGGCGACACCGGGGAGCTGTTTTTT.

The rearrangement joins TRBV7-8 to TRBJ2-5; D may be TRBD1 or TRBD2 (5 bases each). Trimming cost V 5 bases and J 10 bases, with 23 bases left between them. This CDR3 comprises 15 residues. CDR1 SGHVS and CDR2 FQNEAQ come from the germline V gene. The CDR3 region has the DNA TGTGCCAGCAGCCCATCGGGACGGGTCCAAATGGGCCAGTACTTC. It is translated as CASSPSGRVQMGQYF.

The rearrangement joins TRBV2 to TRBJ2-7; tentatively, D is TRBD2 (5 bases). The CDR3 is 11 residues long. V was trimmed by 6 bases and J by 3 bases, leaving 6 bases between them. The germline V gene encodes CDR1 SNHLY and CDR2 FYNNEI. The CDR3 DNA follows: TGTGCCAGCAGAGCGGACTACGAGCAGTACTTC. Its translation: CASRADYEQYF.

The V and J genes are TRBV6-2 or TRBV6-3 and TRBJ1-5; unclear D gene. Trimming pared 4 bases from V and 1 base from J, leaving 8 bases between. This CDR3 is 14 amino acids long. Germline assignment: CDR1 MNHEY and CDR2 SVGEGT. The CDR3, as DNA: TGTGCCAGCAGTTTGCGACGAAGCAATCAGCCCCAGCATTTT. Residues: CASSLRRSNQPQHF.

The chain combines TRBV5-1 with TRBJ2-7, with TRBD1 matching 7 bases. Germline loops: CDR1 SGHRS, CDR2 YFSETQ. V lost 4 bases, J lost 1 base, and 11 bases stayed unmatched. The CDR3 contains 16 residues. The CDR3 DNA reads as TGCGCCAGCAGCACCCTAGGGGGCCAGCGGTCCTACGAGCAGTACTTC. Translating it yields CASSTLGGQRSYEQYF.

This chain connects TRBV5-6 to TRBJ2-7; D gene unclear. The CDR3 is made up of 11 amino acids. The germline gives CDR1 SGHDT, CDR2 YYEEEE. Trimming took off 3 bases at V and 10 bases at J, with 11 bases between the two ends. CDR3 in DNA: TGTGCCAGCAGCTATCAAGAGGCCCAGTACTTC. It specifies CASSYQEAQYF.

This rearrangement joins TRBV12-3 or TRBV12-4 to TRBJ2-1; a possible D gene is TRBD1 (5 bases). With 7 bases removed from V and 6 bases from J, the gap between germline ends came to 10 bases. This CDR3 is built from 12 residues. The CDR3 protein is CASNRQCNEQFF. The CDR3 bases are TGTGCCAGCAACCGACAGTGCAATGAGCAGTTCTTC.